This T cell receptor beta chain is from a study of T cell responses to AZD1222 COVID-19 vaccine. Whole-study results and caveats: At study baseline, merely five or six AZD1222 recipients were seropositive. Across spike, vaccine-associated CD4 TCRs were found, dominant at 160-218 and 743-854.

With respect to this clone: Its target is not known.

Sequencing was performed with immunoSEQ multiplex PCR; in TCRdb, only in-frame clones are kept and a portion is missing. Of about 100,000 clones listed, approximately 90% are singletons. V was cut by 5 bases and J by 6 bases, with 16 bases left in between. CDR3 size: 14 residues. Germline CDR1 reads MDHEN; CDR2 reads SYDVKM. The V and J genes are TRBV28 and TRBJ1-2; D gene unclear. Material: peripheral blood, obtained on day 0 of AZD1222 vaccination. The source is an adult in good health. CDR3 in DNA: TGTGCCAGCAGTGTCGAGGCAGGCCTCAATGGCTACACCTTC. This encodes CASSVEAGLNGYTF.